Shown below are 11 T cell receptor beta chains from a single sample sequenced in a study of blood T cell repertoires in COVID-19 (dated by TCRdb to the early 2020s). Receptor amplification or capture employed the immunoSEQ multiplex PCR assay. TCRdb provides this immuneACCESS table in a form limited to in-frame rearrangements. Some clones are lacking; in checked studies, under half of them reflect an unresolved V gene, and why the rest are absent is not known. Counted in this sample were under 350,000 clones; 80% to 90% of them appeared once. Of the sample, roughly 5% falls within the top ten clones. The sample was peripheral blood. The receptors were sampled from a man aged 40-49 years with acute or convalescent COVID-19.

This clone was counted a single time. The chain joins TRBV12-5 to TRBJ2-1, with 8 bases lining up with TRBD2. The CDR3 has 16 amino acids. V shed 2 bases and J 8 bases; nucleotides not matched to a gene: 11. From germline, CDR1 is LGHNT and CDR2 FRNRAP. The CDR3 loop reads CASGLFPGTSMYEQFF. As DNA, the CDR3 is TGTGCTAGTGGTTTGTTCCCCGGGACTAGTATGTATGAGCAGTTCTTC. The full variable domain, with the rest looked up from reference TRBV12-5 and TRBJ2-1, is DARVTQTPRHKVTEMGQEVTMRCQPILGHNTVFWYRQTMMQGLELLAYFRNRAPLDDSGMPKDRFSAEMPDATLATLKIQPSEPRDSAVYFCASGLFPGTSMYEQFFGPGTRLTVL.

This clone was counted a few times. CDR3 residues: CSVRTDFFGYTF. The CDR3 nucleotides are TGCAGCGTCCGGACAGACTTCTTTGGCTACACCTTC. This chain connects TRBV29-1 to TRBJ1-2; D might be TRBD1 (6 bases). The CDR3 sequence is 12 residues long. Per the germline V gene, CDR1 is SQVTM and CDR2 is ANQGSEA. The V gene lost 6 bases and the J gene lost 7 bases, with 15 bases spanning the gap.

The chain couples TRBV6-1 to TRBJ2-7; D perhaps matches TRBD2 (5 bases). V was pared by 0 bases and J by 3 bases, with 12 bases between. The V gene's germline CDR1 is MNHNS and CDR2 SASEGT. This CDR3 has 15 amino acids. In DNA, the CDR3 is TGTGCCAGCAGTGAAGCGCTAGCTAGAGGCTACGAGCAGTACTTC. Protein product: CASSEALARGYEQYF.

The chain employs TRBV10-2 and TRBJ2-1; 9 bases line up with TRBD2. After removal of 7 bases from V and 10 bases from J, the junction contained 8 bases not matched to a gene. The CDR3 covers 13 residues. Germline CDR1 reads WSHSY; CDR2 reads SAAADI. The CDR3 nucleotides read TGCGCCAGCAACCGCATAGCGGGGGAGGAGCAGTTCTTC. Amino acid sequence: CASNRIAGEEQFF.

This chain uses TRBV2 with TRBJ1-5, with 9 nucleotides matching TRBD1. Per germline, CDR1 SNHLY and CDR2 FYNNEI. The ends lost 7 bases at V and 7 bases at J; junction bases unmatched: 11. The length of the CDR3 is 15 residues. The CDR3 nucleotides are TGTGCCAGCACCAGGGACAGGGAGTGGCACCAGCCCCAGCATTTT. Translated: CASTRDREWHQPQHF.

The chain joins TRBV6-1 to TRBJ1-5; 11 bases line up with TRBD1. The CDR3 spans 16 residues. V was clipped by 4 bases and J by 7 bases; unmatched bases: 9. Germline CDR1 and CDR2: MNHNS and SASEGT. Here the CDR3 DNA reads TGTGCCAGCAGTGGCGGCCGGGACAGGGGGGGGCAGCCCCAGCATTTT. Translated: CASSGGRDRGGQPQHF.

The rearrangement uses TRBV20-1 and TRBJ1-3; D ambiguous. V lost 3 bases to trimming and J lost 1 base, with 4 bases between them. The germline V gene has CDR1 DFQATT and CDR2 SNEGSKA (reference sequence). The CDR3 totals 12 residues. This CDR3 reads CSASRSGNTIYF. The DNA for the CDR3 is TGCAGTGCTAGTCGGTCTGGAAACACCATATATTTT.

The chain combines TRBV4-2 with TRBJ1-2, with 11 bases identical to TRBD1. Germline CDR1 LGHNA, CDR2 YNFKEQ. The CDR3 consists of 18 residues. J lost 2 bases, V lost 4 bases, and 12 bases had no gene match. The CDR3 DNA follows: TGTGCCAGCAGCCTCAGTGTGGGGACAGGGGGGAACAACTATGGCTACACCTTC. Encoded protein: CASSLSVGTGGNNYGYTF.

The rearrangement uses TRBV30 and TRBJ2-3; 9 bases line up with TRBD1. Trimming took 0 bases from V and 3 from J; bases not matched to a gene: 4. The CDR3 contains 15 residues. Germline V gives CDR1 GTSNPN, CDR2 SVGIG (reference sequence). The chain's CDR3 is CAWSVRDRATDTQYF. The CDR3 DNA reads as TGTGCCTGGAGTGTCCGGGACAGGGCTACAGATACGCAGTATTTT.

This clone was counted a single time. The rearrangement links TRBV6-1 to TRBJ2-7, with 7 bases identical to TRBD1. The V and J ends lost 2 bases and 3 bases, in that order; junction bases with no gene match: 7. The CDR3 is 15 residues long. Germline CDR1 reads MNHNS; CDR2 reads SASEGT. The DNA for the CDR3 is TGTGCCAGCAGTGAACAACCGGGACAGCACTACGAGCAGTACTTC. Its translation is CASSEQPGQHYEQYF.

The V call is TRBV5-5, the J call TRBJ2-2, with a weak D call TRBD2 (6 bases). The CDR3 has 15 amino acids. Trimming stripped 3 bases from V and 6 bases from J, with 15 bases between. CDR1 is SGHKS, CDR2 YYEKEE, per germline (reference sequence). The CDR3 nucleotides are TGTGCCAGCAGCTCTCCCGGGGGTCCAGCCGGGGAGCTGTTTTTT. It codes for CASSSPGGPAGELFF.